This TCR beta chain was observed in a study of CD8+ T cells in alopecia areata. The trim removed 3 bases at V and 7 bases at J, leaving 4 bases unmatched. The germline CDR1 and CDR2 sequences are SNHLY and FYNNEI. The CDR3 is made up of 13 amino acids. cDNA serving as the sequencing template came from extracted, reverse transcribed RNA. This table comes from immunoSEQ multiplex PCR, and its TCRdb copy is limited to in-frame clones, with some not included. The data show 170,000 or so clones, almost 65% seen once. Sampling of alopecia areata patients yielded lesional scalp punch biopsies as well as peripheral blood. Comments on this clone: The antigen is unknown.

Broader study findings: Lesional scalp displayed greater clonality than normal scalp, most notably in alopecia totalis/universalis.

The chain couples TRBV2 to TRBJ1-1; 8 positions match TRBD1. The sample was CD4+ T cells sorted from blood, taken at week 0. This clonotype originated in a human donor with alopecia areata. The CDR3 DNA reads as TGTGCCAGCAGTGAGGACAGGGATAATGAAGCTTTCTTT. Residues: CASSEDRDNEAFF. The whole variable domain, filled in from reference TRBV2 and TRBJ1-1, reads EPEVTQTPSHQVTQMGQEVILRCVPISNHLYFYWYRQILGQKVEFLVSFYNNEISEKSEIFDDQFSVERPDGSNFTLKIRSTKLEDSAMYFCASSEDRDNEAFFGQGTRLTVV.